The 20 T cell receptor beta chains presented below share a single source sample, sequenced in a study of blood T cell repertoires in COVID-19. Method: immunoSEQ multiplex PCR; TCRdb's copy keeps in-frame clones and lacks some. Of some 150,000 clones listed, over 80% are singletons. Specimen: peripheral blood. The receptors shown here come from a man aged 45 to 65 with active COVID-19.

J is TRBJ1-1 and V is TRBV5-6; the D is unclear. Trimming pared 4 bases from V and 3 bases from J, leaving 22 bases between. This CDR3 has 17 amino acids. CDR1 and CDR2 (germline): SGHDT, YYEEEE. This CDR3 is CASSPTFVSLLDTEAFF. CDR3 bases: TGTGCCAGCAGCCCTACCTTCGTGTCCCTTTTGGACACTGAAGCTTTCTTT. Combining the CDR3 with reference TRBV5-6 and TRBJ1-1 gives the whole variable domain DAGVTQSPTHLIKTRGQQVTLRCSPKSGHDTVSWYQQALGQGPQFIFQYYEEEERQRGNFPDRFSGHQFPNYSSELNVNALLLGDSALYLCASSPTFVSLLDTEAFFGQGTRLTVV.

This sequence joins TRBV2 and TRBJ2-5; D possibly corresponds to TRBD1 (5 bases). Germline V gene lookup returns CDR1 SNHLY and CDR2 FYNNEI. This CDR3 has 13 amino acids. V shed 10 bases and J shed 5 bases, with 17 bases lying between them. In nucleotides, the CDR3 is TGTGCCAACCTGGGGCTCCGCGCGGAGACCCAGTACTTC. It specifies CANLGLRAETQYF.

The chain is built from TRBV4-3 and TRBJ1-1, with a weak D call TRBD1 (6 bases). From germline, CDR1 is LGHNA and CDR2 YSLEER. V shed 0 bases and J shed 11 bases, with 13 bases lying between them. The CDR3 sequence is 13 residues long. The DNA of the CDR3 is TGCGCCAGCAGCCAAGAGAACAGGGCGGCGGCTTTCTTT. Its protein is CASSQENRAAAFF.

The V call is TRBV5-4, the J call TRBJ2-3; the D gene is possibly TRBD2 (6 bases). Germline CDR1 reads SGHNT; CDR2 reads YYREEE (reference sequence). This CDR3 has 17 residues. V was clipped by 0 bases and J by 1 base, with 15 bases between them. The CDR3 region has the DNA TGTGCCAGCAGCTTGGGACTGGGGCGGGGAGGCACAGATACGCAGTATTTT. This sequence encodes CASSLGLGRGGTDTQYF.

In its sample, this clone was seen once. The CDR3 region has the DNA TGTGCCAGTACCAGTGGGGGACTTATAACTGGAAACACCATATATTTT. Protein sequence: CASTSGGLITGNTIYF. The chain recombines TRBV19 with TRBJ1-3; D perhaps matches TRBD1 (5 bases). From germline, CDR1 is LNHDA and CDR2 SQIVND (reference sequence). The CDR3 spans 16 residues. The V gene lost 7 bases and the J gene lost 2 bases, with 18 bases spanning the gap.

The chain combines TRBV2 with TRBJ2-7, with a weak D call TRBD1 (5 bases). The CDR3 sequence is 12 residues long. V gave up 6 bases and J gave up 6 bases, with 12 bases separating them. Germline CDR1 reads SNHLY; CDR2 reads FYNNEI. The CDR3 nucleotides read TGTGCCAGCAGGGTAACAGGTTCCGAGCAGTACTTC. Translating gives CASRVTGSEQYF.

The chain combines TRBV2 with TRBJ2-1, with TRBD2 matching over 11 bases. CDR1 and CDR2 (germline): SNHLY, FYNNEI. This CDR3 region has 15 residues. The trim removed 5 bases at V and 4 bases at J, leaving 4 bases unmatched. The CDR3 sequence: CASSPTSGGYNEQFF. The DNA of the CDR3 is TGTGCCAGCAGTCCCACTAGCGGGGGTTACAATGAGCAGTTCTTC.

The chain carries TRBV29-1 and TRBJ1-2; D not certain. The germline V gene encodes CDR1 SQVTM and CDR2 ANQGSEA. Trimming cost V 7 bases and J 7 bases, with 16 bases left between them. This CDR3 has 12 amino acids. CDR3 sequence reads: CSALSSKAGYTF. The CDR3 DNA follows: TGCAGCGCCCTTTCCTCGAAAGCTGGCTACACCTTC.

J is TRBJ1-1 and V is TRBV11-2, with D perhaps matching TRBD1 (6 bases). V was pared by 3 bases and J by 3 bases, with 8 bases between. The CDR3 loop spans 13 amino acids. CDR1 is SGHAT, CDR2 FQNNGV, per germline. CDR3 residues: CASSFGTHTEAFF. CDR3 DNA sequence: TGTGCCAGCAGCTTCGGGACACACACTGAAGCTTTCTTT. Full variable domain (remainder filled in from reference TRBV11-2 and TRBJ1-1): EAGVAQSPRYKIIEKRQSVAFWCNPISGHATLYWYQQILGQGPKLLIQFQNNGVVDDSQLPKDRFSAERLKGVDSTLKIQPAKLEDSAVYLCASSFGTHTEAFFGQGTRLTVV.

The CDR3 here is CASSQGWGQTTNQPQHF. The CDR3 DNA follows: TGCGCCAGCAGCCAAGGATGGGGACAGACTACAAATCAGCCCCAGCATTTT. V is TRBV4-1 and J is TRBJ1-5; 7 bases line up with TRBD1. The CDR3 contains 17 residues. Germline CDR1 MGHRA, CDR2 YSYEKL. The junction had 10 bases not matched to a gene; V was cut back by 1 base and J by 4 bases.

The rearrangement uses TRBV6-2 or TRBV6-3 and TRBJ2-3, with 9 bases aligning to TRBD2. Losses at the gene ends were 4 bases for V and 1 base for J; bases not matched to a gene: 0. The CDR3 has 14 amino acids. In germline, CDR1 is MNHEY, CDR2 SVGEGT. CDR3 nucleotides: TGTGCCAGCAGTTCTAGCGGGGGCACAGATACGCAGTATTTT. This encodes CASSSSGGTDTQYF.

The count of this clone is one. V gene TRBV19 combines with J gene TRBJ1-3; 7 bases match TRBD1. The germline gives CDR1 LNHDA, CDR2 SQIVND (reference sequence). After removal of 5 bases from V and 0 bases from J, the junction contained 4 bases not matched to a gene. The CDR3 has 15 residues. The CDR3 spells CASSRDRDSGNTIYF. CDR3 DNA: TGTGCCAGTAGTCGCGACAGGGACTCTGGAAACACCATATATTTT.

This chain links TRBV11-3 with TRBJ2-3, with TRBD2 identical over 7 bases. This CDR3 is 18 amino acids long. Germline CDR1 is SGHNT and CDR2 is YENEEA. J was trimmed by 1 base and V by 0 bases; bases with no gene match: 10. As DNA, the CDR3 is TGTGCCAGCAGCTTAGATTCGACGGGGGGTCTCCGCACAGATACGCAGTATTTT. As protein: CASSLDSTGGLRTDTQYF.

The rearrangement joins TRBV5-1 to TRBJ1-2, with a weak D call TRBD1 (6 bases). Trimming shortened V by 4 bases and J by 6 bases, and 19 bases separated the two germline ends. The CDR3 consists of 15 residues. Per the germline V gene, CDR1 is SGHRS and CDR2 is YFSETQ. CDR3 sequence (DNA): TGCGCCAGCAGCGATAGGTCTTTAGGGGGACATGGCTACACCTTC. Protein sequence: CASSDRSLGGHGYTF.

CDR3 sequence: CASSTDPTGIKAGANVLTF. The CDR3 DNA reads TGTGCCAGCAGCACCGATCCGACAGGGATTAAAGCTGGGGCCAACGTCCTGACTTTC. The chain combines TRBV5-4 with TRBJ2-6; the match to TRBD1 covers 7 bases. Germline trimming cut 4 bases from V and 2 bases from J; bases unmatched to any gene: 15. CDR1 is SGHNT, CDR2 YYREEE, per germline (reference sequence). The CDR3 consists of 19 residues.

The chain uses TRBV5-4 and TRBJ2-2, with 8 bases that match TRBD2. CDR3 length: 16 amino acids. Trimming removed 6 bases from V and 3 bases from J; junction bases left unmatched: 10. Per the germline V gene, CDR1 is SGHNT and CDR2 is YYREEE (reference sequence). The CDR3 protein is CASNRGGRRDTGELFF. The CDR3 region has the DNA TGTGCCAGCAATCGGGGGGGTAGGAGGGACACCGGGGAGCTGTTTTTT.

This clone occurred a few times. This rearrangement joins TRBV21-1 to TRBJ2-5; the DNA was not used to check the table's D call, TRBD2. TRBV21-1 is noted as a pseudogene. This CDR3 has 15 amino acids. The CDR3 DNA sequence: TGTGCCAGCAGCCGGGGGCGGGGGGACAGAGAGACCCAGTACTTC. Translated, it gives CASSRGRGDRETQYF.

V gene TRBV9 combines with J gene TRBJ2-7, with a weak D call TRBD2 (5 bases). This CDR3 has 15 residues. Germline V CDR1 and CDR2: SGDLS, YYNGEE. Trimming removed 0 bases at V and 1 base at J, with 11 bases between. This chain's CDR3 is CASSVESGSSYEQYF. Here the CDR3 DNA reads TGTGCCAGCAGCGTAGAGAGCGGCTCTTCCTACGAGCAGTACTTC.

The rearrangement links TRBV27 to TRBJ1-2; 12 positions match TRBD1. Germline values: CDR1 MNHEY, CDR2 SMNVEV (reference sequence). V shed 10 bases, J shed 11 bases, and the junction held 23 bases outside the gene matches. The CDR3 runs to 17 residues. The CDR3 is CATEIRDRGRNLLGYTF. The CDR3 nucleotides are TGTGCCACCGAAATTCGGGACAGGGGGCGAAATTTGCTAGGTTACACCTTC.

This chain connects TRBV30 to TRBJ2-2; TRBD1 matches at 8 bases. The CDR3 totals 14 residues. Trimming removed 8 bases from V and 3 bases from J; junction bases left unmatched: 8. In germline, CDR1 is GTSNPN, CDR2 SVGIG (reference sequence). CDR3 sequence reads: CARDQGAYTGELFF. The CDR3 coding sequence is TGTGCCAGGGACCAGGGGGCTTACACCGGGGAGCTGTTTTTT.